One TCR beta chain is described in this entry. Its specificity is unknown. Some clones are missing from TCRdb's copy, which holds only in-frame ones; the method was immunoSEQ multiplex PCR. The sample has some 140,000 clones; about 92% are singletons. CDR3 length: 17 amino acids. V gave up 3 bases and J gave up 3 bases, with 21 bases separating them. Germline V CDR1 and CDR2: LGHNA, YNFKEQ. This entry is derived from a study of T cell responses to AZD1222 COVID-19 vaccine. Broader study findings: Spike-specific TCR breadth and depth grew following two AZD1222 doses. Females made up more of the donors, who were largely white British, and clonal diversity may have come out too low. Variant regions that are unmutated are reportedly the target of nearly half of spike-specific TCRs.

The sample consisted of peripheral blood, taken on day 0 of AZD1222 vaccination. The rearrangement uses TRBV4-2 and TRBJ2-7; D remains ambiguous. This TCR was recovered from an adult in good health. The CDR3 nucleotides are TGTGCCAGCAGCCACTTGGTCCTTGCAGGTAAAAACTACGAGCAGTACTTC. The encoded protein is CASSHLVLAGKNYEQYF.